The 25 T cell receptor beta chains given below trace back to one sample, sequenced in a study of T-cell reconstitution after alpha-beta-depleted transplantation in children. Unique molecular identifiers featured in how the TCRbeta library was prepared. TCRdb passed the PCR reads through MiXCR, listing each CDR3 protein once. This table holds 150,000 to 250,000 distinct CDR3 sequences, less than 15% found once. This specimen consisted of PBMCs from the stem cell graft donor, obtained from the stem cell graft. The source is a human donor who donated a stem cell graft to a child with acute lymphoblastic leukemia.

This clonotype was recorded a few times. The genes are TRBV20-1 and TRBJ2-4, with 14 positions matching TRBD2. The trim removed 6 bases at V and 0 bases at J, leaving 7 bases unmatched. This CDR3 contains 17 residues. Germline values: CDR1 DFQATT, CDR2 SNEGSKA (reference sequence). Here the CDR3 reads CSAHRLAGGIAKNIQYF. In nucleotides, the CDR3 is TGCAGTGCCCACCGACTAGCGGGGGGGATAGCCAAAAACATTCAGTACTTC.

This clonotype has at least ten counts. The gene calls are TRBV28 and TRBJ1-5; D call uncertain. The CDR3 loop spans 14 amino acids. Per the germline V gene, CDR1 is MDHEN and CDR2 is SYDVKM. The ends were cut back, 7 bases at V and 7 bases at J, with 17 bases in the middle. CDR3 DNA: TGTGCCAGCATGACCTCTCTAGCGGGGCAGCCCCAGCATTTT. This codes for CASMTSLAGQPQHF.

There are a few counts of this clonotype. In DNA form, the CDR3 reads TGTGCCACCAGTCGGTATAGCAATCAGCCCCAGCATTTT. It encodes CATSRYSNQPQHF. The chain is built from TRBV24-1 and TRBJ1-5; D remains ambiguous. The germline V gene encodes CDR1 KGHDR and CDR2 SFDVKD. Trimming cost V 6 bases and J 0 bases, with 5 bases left between them. The CDR3 has 13 amino acids.

In its sample, this clonotype was seen many times. This chain connects TRBV28 to TRBJ1-6; maybe TRBD1 (5 bases). The CDR3 contains 14 residues. V dropped 5 bases and J dropped 7 bases, with 12 bases sitting between them. The germline gives CDR1 MDHEN, CDR2 SYDVKM. The CDR3 DNA is TGTGCCAGCAGTCGTGGGGGGGAGAATTCACCCCTCCACTTT. Translation gives CASSRGGENSPLHF.

The table lists this clonotype with many counts. This chain links TRBV5-5 with TRBJ1-5, with TRBD1 matching 7 bases. The CDR3 sequence is 16 residues long. Germline assignment: CDR1 SGHKS and CDR2 YYEKEE (reference sequence). The trim removed 1 base at V and 6 bases at J, leaving 10 bases unmatched. The CDR3 reads CASSLWGRGVGQPQHF. Written as DNA, the CDR3 is TGTGCCAGCAGCTTGTGGGGCAGGGGGGTAGGTCAGCCCCAGCATTTT.

This clonotype was recorded many times. The V gene is TRBV12-3 or TRBV12-4, the J gene TRBJ1-4; D is unclear. This CDR3 has 16 amino acids. V shed 2 bases and J shed 7 bases, with 17 bases lying between them. The CDR3 DNA follows: TGTGCCAGCAGTTTACCCATGGGAGGGAAGGGTGAAAAACTGTTTTTT. Its translation is CASSLPMGGKGEKLFF.

This clonotype was detected ten times or more. The chain recombines TRBV28 with TRBJ1-2, with D hard to call. Trimming pared 2 bases from V and 5 bases from J, leaving 12 bases between. The CDR3 length is 14 residues. The germline V gene encodes CDR1 MDHEN and CDR2 SYDVKM. The CDR3 nucleotides read TGTGCCAGCAGTTTAATTGGTTCGAGTTATGGCTACACCTTC. Translation: CASSLIGSSYGYTF.

This clonotype was detected a few times. The chain combines TRBV12-3 or TRBV12-4 with TRBJ1-2; a weak D match, TRBD1 (6 bases). Trimming removed 10 bases at V and 4 bases at J, with 22 bases between. The CDR3 extends over 15 amino acids. This chain's CDR3 is CATSFPEGGGYGYTF. CDR3 DNA: TGTGCCACCTCCTTCCCGGAGGGGGGCGGCTATGGCTACACCTTC.

With regard to this clonotype: This may be a read error: a much more frequent sequence differs by one nucleotide. Likely a read error: the CDR3 ends without its conserved phenylalanine or tryptophan. V gene TRBV20-1 combines with J gene TRBJ2-7; TRBD2 matches 8 bases. Germline loops: CDR1 DFQATT, CDR2 SNEGSKA (reference sequence). The CDR3 has 15 residues. The junction had 9 bases not matched to a gene; V was cut back by 2 bases and J by 3 bases. The chain's CDR3 is CSARTLAGGIYEQYL. CDR3 nucleotides: TGCAGTGCTAGAACTCTGGCGGGAGGCATCTACGAGCAGTACTTG.

This chain uses TRBV4-2 with TRBJ2-1; 7 bases fit TRBD2. With 4 bases clipped from V and 4 bases from J, the junction kept 16 bases outside the gene matches. Germline-derived CDR1 and CDR2 are LGHNA and YNFKEQ. This CDR3 region has 18 residues. The CDR3 bases are TGTGCCAGCAGCCCGGGGCTCGCGGGAGTGACGAGTTACAATGAGCAGTTCTTC. Its translation is CASSPGLAGVTSYNEQFF.

V is TRBV10-2 and J is TRBJ2-1; D may be TRBD1 (6 bases). Trimming pared 7 bases from V and 8 bases from J, leaving 18 bases between. Germline CDR1 and CDR2: WSHSY and SAAADI. CDR3 length equals 14 residues. CDR3 region: CASKGDPNTDEQFF. CDR3 in DNA: TGCGCCAGCAAGGGGGACCCCAACACTGATGAGCAGTTCTTC.

About this clonotype itself: A much larger clone lies one base from this, so it may be a read error. This chain joins TRBV7-9 and TRBJ1-2, with D unresolved. This CDR3 has 10 residues. Germline V CDR1 and CDR2: SEHNR, FQNEAQ (reference sequence). The CDR3 nucleotides read TGTGCCAGCAGCTTCGATGGCTTCACCTTC. Its protein product is CASSFDGFTF.

This clonotype has only a few counts. This rearrangement joins TRBV7-9 to TRBJ1-5; TRBD1 matches 10 bases. This CDR3 is 14 amino acids long. Germline assignment: CDR1 SEHNR and CDR2 FQNEAQ (reference sequence). V lost 5 bases, J lost 7 bases, and 5 bases stayed unmatched. The CDR3 loop is CASSATGGSQPQHF. CDR3 DNA sequence: TGTGCCAGCAGCGCGACAGGGGGCAGCCAGCCCCAGCATTTT.

This clonotype was picked up many times. The chain recombines TRBV7-2 with TRBJ2-1; TRBD2 aligns across 13 bases. J was trimmed by 0 bases and V by 4 bases; bases with no gene match: 3. The CDR3 spans 17 residues. Per the germline V gene, CDR1 is SGHTA and CDR2 is FQGNSA. The CDR3: CASSSRTSGSSYNEQFF. The DNA of the CDR3 is TGTGCCAGCAGCTCCCGGACTAGCGGGAGCTCCTACAATGAGCAGTTCTTC.

This clonotype was observed at least ten times. V usage is TRBV6-1 and J usage is TRBJ2-3, with 10 nucleotides matching TRBD2. Germline V gives CDR1 MNHNS, CDR2 SASEGT. The CDR3 sequence is 17 residues long. V lost 4 bases to trimming and J lost 2 bases; unmatched junction nucleotides: 9. The CDR3, as DNA: TGTGCCAGCAGTGCGTCACGGACTAGCGGTTCCACAGATACGCAGTATTTT. Its protein product is CASSASRTSGSTDTQYF.

In this sample, this clonotype turned up many times. The germline gene is not matched at one end of the junction; a read error may be the cause. The chain joins TRBV7-7 to TRBJ2-5, with no clear D. This CDR3 has 12 amino acids. Looked up from germline, CDR1 is SSHAT and CDR2 is FNYEAQ (reference sequence). The CDR3 DNA follows: TGTGCTAGCAGCTTAAGTGGGGAGACCCAGTACTTC. Its translation is CASSLSGETQYF.

The chain uses TRBV6-5 and TRBJ2-1, with a weak D call TRBD2 (6 bases). Deletions cut 6 bases from V and 4 bases from J, with 13 bases between. This CDR3 contains 14 residues. Per the germline V gene, CDR1 is MNHEY and CDR2 is SVGAGI. This CDR3 reads CASRKGTSYNEQFF. CDR3 nucleotides: TGTGCCAGCAGGAAAGGGACTTCTTACAATGAGCAGTTCTTC.

This clonotype was picked up many times. The chain combines TRBV5-1 with TRBJ1-1, with TRBD1 as a possible D gene (6 bases). V lost 5 bases and J lost 3, with 14 bases in between. From germline, CDR1 is SGHRS and CDR2 YFSETQ. The CDR3 extends over 14 amino acids. The CDR3 loop reads CASRPIPGDTEAFF. The CDR3 region has the DNA TGCGCCAGCAGGCCAATTCCAGGGGACACTGAAGCTTTCTTT. The complete variable domain, with remaining parts taken from reference TRBV5-1 and TRBJ1-1, reads KAGVTQTPRYLIKTRGQQVTLSCSPISGHRSVSWYQQTPGQGLQFLFEYFSETQRNKGNFPGRFSGRQFSNSRSEMNVSTLELGDSALYLCASRPIPGDTEAFFGQGTRLTVV.

The V gene is TRBV12-3 or TRBV12-4, the J gene TRBJ1-1; 7 bases are shared with TRBD1. The CDR3 totals 16 residues. The V gene end was trimmed by 6 bases and the J gene end by 4 bases; junction bases not matched to a gene: 14. The CDR3 region is CASSPSWGRGTTEAFF. CDR3 nucleotide sequence: TGTGCCAGCAGCCCGTCCTGGGGCAGGGGGACCACTGAAGCTTTCTTT.

This clonotype was seen at least ten times. The chain couples TRBV5-1 to TRBJ2-5; TRBD1 is a possible D gene (6 bases). CDR1 SGHRS and CDR2 YFSETQ come from the germline V gene. Trimming took 1 base from V and 5 from J, leaving 9 bases between them. CDR3 length equals 13 residues. CDR3 region: CASSLTGRETQYF. Written as DNA, the CDR3 is TGCGCCAGCAGCTTGACAGGGCGGGAGACCCAGTACTTC. The full variable domain, completed using reference TRBV5-1 and TRBJ2-5, is KAGVTQTPRYLIKTRGQQVTLSCSPISGHRSVSWYQQTPGQGLQFLFEYFSETQRNKGNFPGRFSGRQFSNSRSEMNVSTLELGDSALYLCASSLTGRETQYFGPGTRLLVL.

V and J are TRBV19 and TRBJ1-1, with D uncertain. Germline-derived CDR1 and CDR2 are LNHDA and SQIVND (reference sequence). This CDR3 spans 12 amino acids. The ends were cut back, 5 bases at V and 1 base at J, with 5 bases in the middle. The CDR3 region is CASSYRNTEAFF. Here the CDR3 DNA reads TGTGCCAGTAGTTACAGGAACACTGAAGCTTTCTTT.

The genes are TRBV12-3 or TRBV12-4 and TRBJ2-7; D may be TRBD2 (6 bases). This CDR3 comprises 14 residues. The V gene lost 4 bases and the J gene lost 3 bases, with 13 bases spanning the gap. The CDR3 DNA reads TGTGCCAGCAGTTATGTTCCTAGCGTCTACGAGCAGTACTTC. Translating gives CASSYVPSVYEQYF.

The CDR3 loop reads CASSAGGGLDSYEQYF. The CDR3, as DNA: TGTGCCAGCAGCGCTGGCGGGGGCCTTGACTCCTACGAGCAGTACTTC. V and J are TRBV7-9 and TRBJ2-7, with D possibly TRBD2 on 7 matching bases. CDR1 is SEHNR, CDR2 FQNEAQ, per germline (reference sequence). The V end lost 5 bases, the J end lost 0 bases, and 17 bases lay between the germline ends. The CDR3 covers 16 residues.

The table lists this clonotype with many counts. This chain uses TRBV29-1 with TRBJ1-1, with a weak D call TRBD1 (5 bases). Trimming left V 3 bases short and J 0 bases short, with 14 bases between. Germline-derived CDR1 and CDR2 are SQVTM and ANQGSEA. The CDR3 consists of 15 residues. The CDR3 loop reads CSVDGNGGVNTEAFF. Written as DNA, the CDR3 is TGCAGCGTTGACGGGAATGGGGGTGTGAACACTGAAGCTTTCTTT.

The table lists this clonotype with many counts. CDR3 amino acids: CSARLAGGAEQYF. CDR3 in DNA: TGCAGTGCCAGACTAGCGGGAGGGGCTGAGCAGTACTTC. The J gene is TRBJ2-7, the V gene TRBV20-1; 14 bases are shared with TRBD2. CDR3 length: 13 residues. Germline CDR1 DFQATT, CDR2 SNEGSKA (reference sequence). After removal of 6 bases from V and 7 bases from J, the junction contained 5 bases not matched to a gene.